This T cell receptor (beta chain) was recovered during a study of OX40 agonist ivuxolimab in advanced cancers. Study summary: The patients got ivuxolimab, which is an agonistic anti-OX40 (CD134) antibody. Dose-escalation patients had hepatocellular carcinoma, melanoma, renal cell or head and neck cancer.

A note on this clone: Its antigen is as yet unknown.

The data were produced by immunoSEQ multiplex PCR, yet TCRdb's version contains in-frame clones alone and is incomplete. The repertoire consists of about 74,000 clones, with 84% occurring once and the leading ten covering more than 2%. Autoimmune disease history or systemic immunosuppression led to patient exclusion. Whole-study findings and limits: At doses 0.1 to 3.0 mg/kg, CD4+ and CD8+ clones expanded.

Deletions cut 1 base from V and 1 base from J, with 9 bases between. The CDR3 totals 15 residues. Germline V CDR1 and CDR2: SGHTA, FQGNSA. The receptor was isolated from an adult with an advanced solid tumor such as melanoma, head and neck, liver or kidney cancer. Sequences were derived from CD4+ or CD8+ T cells sorted from blood, sampled in a trial of the OX40 agonist ivuxolimab. The chain employs TRBV7-2 and TRBJ2-3; no clear D gene. The CDR3 region is CASSLVGRGTDTQYF. The CDR3 DNA reads TGTGCCAGCAGCTTAGTGGGTCGGGGCACAGATACGCAGTATTTT.